This TCR beta chain was captured in a study of a mutant IDH1 vaccine in newly diagnosed glioma (dated by TCRdb to about 2021). Notes on the research overall: Vaccination started 4-6 weeks after radiotherapy alone, or was given together with temozolomide cycles in the groups whose treatment included chemotherapy. Of the 30 or so patients who were treated, around 60% were male and 37.5% were female, and the mean age was approximately 40 years. Before enrollment, most patients had been given radiochemotherapy with temozolomide as standard therapy, while the rest had received either radiotherapy alone or temozolomide alone. The week-35 safety follow-up took place at visit V12, and the week-47 end of study took place at visit V13. Peripheral blood was collected at six visits: V03 (baseline), V05, V07, V10, V12 and V13. Longitudinal TCRB deep sequencing was performed for about two dozen treated patients wherever samples were available for exploratory analyses.

The sample's time point label, in plain terms: week 47, end of study. Every vaccine dose consisted of 300 ug of a 20-mer mutant IDH1 peptide in Montanide, administered subcutaneously together with topical imiquimod. Patients received eight vaccinations in weeks 1, 3, 5, 7, 11, 15, 19 and 23, corresponding to visits V03 through V10. All donors had newly diagnosed IDH1-mutant astrocytomas of WHO grade 3 or 4 that showed loss of nuclear ATRX. The samples were drawn from NOA16, a multicentre, single-arm, open-label phase I trial in Germany that tested a mutant IDH1 peptide vaccine in humans for the first time. Genomic DNA for TCRB sequencing was isolated from EDTA blood with the DNeasy Blood and Tissue Kit. The research as a whole found: No apparent relationship was observed between pseudoprogression and alterations in the top peripheral T cell clonotypes detected by TCRB sequencing. Availability determined which PBMC samples were chosen for TCRB deep sequencing. It was noted by the authors that analyses of patient blood samples could not be reproduced owing to sample limitations. Immune responses induced by the vaccine were seen in more than 85% of patients across multiple MHC alleles.

Library preparation was by the immunoSEQ multiplex PCR assay. Rearranged TCR beta chain sequences were amplified using the hsTCRB Kit according to the manufacturer's protocol. An Illumina MiSeq was used to sequence the TCRB libraries. Per the source publication's procedure: The proprietary platform of the kit vendor was used for demultiplexing, trimming and gene mapping. Drawn from immuneACCESS, this table holds only the in-frame rearrangements with V and J called that TCRdb kept. Clones are partly lost; checked studies trace under half to an unresolved V gene and leave the rest unexplained. That table furnishes V, J and clone size, whereas the DNA furnished D and trimming. This sample gives roughly 51,000 clones in total; roughly 83% of them show up just once. The ten largest clones take up roughly 4.5% of the sample. Germline trimming amounts to 3 bases on V and 7 bases on J, with 2 as the count of junction bases outside the gene matches. Looking up the germline V gene yields CDR1 SQVTM and CDR2 ANQGSEA. From cysteine to phenylalanine, the CDR3 is 11 amino acids long. The kept DNA is CDR3 alone, 33 bases in frame from the first base.

Regarding this clone: There is no known antigen for this receptor. Qualities for individual bases were not recorded, and no much larger clone is one base off.

The TCR sequence derives from a woman aged 25 to 45 with glioma. Some clones in this sample may be carry-over from other donors' samples. The sequencing here drew on PBMCs, taken from a glioma patient whose treatment included an IDH1 peptide vaccine. The sequence is built from TRBV29-1 and TRBJ1-1, and TRBD1 aligns with 7 junction nucleotides. The bases read TGCAGCGTTGACAGGGGGAATGAAGCTTTCTTT. Its protein is CSVDRGNEAFF.